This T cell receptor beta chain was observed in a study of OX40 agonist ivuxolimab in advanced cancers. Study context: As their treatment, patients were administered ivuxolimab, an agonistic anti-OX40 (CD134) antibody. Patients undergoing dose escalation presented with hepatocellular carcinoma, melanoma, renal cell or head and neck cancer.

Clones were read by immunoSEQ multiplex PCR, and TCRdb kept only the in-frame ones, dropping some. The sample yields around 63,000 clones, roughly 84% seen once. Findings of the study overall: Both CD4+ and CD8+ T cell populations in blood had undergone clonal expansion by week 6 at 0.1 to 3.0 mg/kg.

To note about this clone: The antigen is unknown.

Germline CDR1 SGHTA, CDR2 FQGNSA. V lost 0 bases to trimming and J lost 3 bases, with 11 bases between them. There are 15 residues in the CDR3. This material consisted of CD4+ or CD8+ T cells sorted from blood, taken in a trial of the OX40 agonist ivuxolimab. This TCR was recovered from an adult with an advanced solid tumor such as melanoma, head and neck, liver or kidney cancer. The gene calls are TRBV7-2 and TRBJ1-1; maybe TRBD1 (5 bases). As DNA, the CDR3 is TGTGCCAGCAGCTTAGCATCGGGGGGTTACACTGAAGCTTTCTTT. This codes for CASSLASGGYTEAFF.